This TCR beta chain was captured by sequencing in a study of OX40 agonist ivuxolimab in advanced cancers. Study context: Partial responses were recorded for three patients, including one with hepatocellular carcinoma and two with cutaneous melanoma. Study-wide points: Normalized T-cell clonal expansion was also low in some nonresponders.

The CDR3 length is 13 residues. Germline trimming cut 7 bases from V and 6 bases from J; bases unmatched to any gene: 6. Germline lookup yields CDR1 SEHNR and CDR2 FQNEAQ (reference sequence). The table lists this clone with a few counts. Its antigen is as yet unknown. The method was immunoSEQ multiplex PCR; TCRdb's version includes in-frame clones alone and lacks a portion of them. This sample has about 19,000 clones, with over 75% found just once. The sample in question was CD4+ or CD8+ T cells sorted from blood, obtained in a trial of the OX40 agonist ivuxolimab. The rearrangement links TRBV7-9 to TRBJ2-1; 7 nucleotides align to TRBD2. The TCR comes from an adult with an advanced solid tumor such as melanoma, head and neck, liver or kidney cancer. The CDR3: CASMGGSSNEQFF. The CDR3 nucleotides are TGTGCCAGCATGGGGGGGAGTAGCAATGAGCAGTTCTTC.